This T cell receptor (beta chain) was sequenced for a study of T cells in Graves' hyperthyroidism and ophthalmopathy. Study outcomes and limitations: Ophthalmopathy was model-predicted a median 6.5 months pre-onset.

Of note for this clonotype: What it recognizes is unknown.

TCR beta CDR3 regions were amplified from RNA transcripts. HTBI primers were used for first-round RT-PCR of the TCR CDR3. TCRdb used MiXCR to reprocess the multiplex PCR reads, holding one entry per CDR3 protein. The sample lists 480,000 or so distinct CDR3 sequences, around 50% occurring once. The CDR3 is 15 amino acids. V gave up 6 bases and J gave up 1 base; unmatched junction bases: 3. Germline V gene data show CDR1 as SNHLY and CDR2 as FYNNEI. This chain uses TRBV2 with TRBJ1-6; 7 nucleotides match TRBD1. The source of this sequence is an adult woman with Graves' disease, either hyperthyroidism or ophthalmopathy (not recorded which). Sequencing was done on a sample of peripheral blood or thyroid tissue (not recorded which). The CDR3 loop reads CASSSRGSYNSPLHF. The CDR3 DNA follows: TGTGCCAGCAGCTCCAGGGGGTCCTATAATTCACCCCTCCACTTT.